These 31 T cell receptor beta chains were all obtained from the same sample, sequenced in a study of blood T cell repertoires in COVID-19. Sequencing used immunoSEQ multiplex PCR; TCRdb keeps in-frame clones, though not all of them. The sample has over 150,000 clones, over 65% seen once; the top ten hold less than 9.5%. Specimen: peripheral blood. Receptors were obtained from a man in his sixties with acute or convalescent COVID-19.

V is TRBV11-1 and J is TRBJ1-5; D unclear. Germline CDR1 and CDR2: SGHAT and FQDESV (reference sequence). This CDR3 comprises 16 residues. V shed 5 bases and J shed 1 base, with 15 bases lying between them. The CDR3 sequence is CASSPGGRMSNQPQHF. As DNA, the CDR3 is TGTGCCAGCAGCCCGGGAGGGAGGATGAGCAATCAGCCCCAGCATTTT.

The V gene is TRBV6-5, the J gene TRBJ1-2; TRBD1 agrees at 8 bases. V trimming: 6 bases; J trimming: 8 bases; junction bases outside the gene matches: 8. Germline V gene data show CDR1 as MNHEY and CDR2 as SVGAGI. The CDR3 runs 13 residues. Here the CDR3 reads CASSLTGGSGYTF. In DNA, the CDR3 is TGTGCCAGCAGCCTTACAGGGGGGAGCGGCTACACCTTC.

This clone was found a few times. This chain joins TRBV30 and TRBJ2-1; TRBD1 is a possible D gene (6 bases). The length of the CDR3 is 15 residues. Germline V gene sequence: CDR1 GTSNPN, CDR2 SVGIG (reference sequence). The V end lost 3 bases, the J end lost 12 bases, and 24 bases lay between the germline ends. This chain's CDR3 is CAWSANRVGRAGQFF. The CDR3 DNA follows: TGTGCCTGGAGCGCCAACAGGGTAGGAAGGGCCGGGCAGTTCTTC.

Many counts were recorded for this clone. This chain uses TRBV9 with TRBJ2-1, with 12 bases lining up with TRBD2. V was clipped by 3 bases and J by 5 bases; unmatched bases: 3. CDR1 and CDR2 (germline): SGDLS, YYNGEE. The CDR3 spans 15 residues. In DNA, the CDR3 is TGTGCCAGCAGCGCTAGCGGGGGGGTACACAATGAGCAGTTCTTC. The encoded protein is CASSASGGVHNEQFF.

This clone was counted between two and nine times. The CDR3 region is CASSSPGQQETQYF. The CDR3 nucleotides are TGTGCCAGCAGCTCACCGGGACAGCAAGAGACCCAGTACTTC. This rearrangement joins TRBV7-9 to TRBJ2-5, with 7 nucleotides matching TRBD1. This CDR3 is 14 amino acids long. Germline V gives CDR1 SEHNR, CDR2 FQNEAQ (reference sequence). V lost 4 bases to trimming and J lost 2 bases; unmatched junction nucleotides: 4.

The chain carries TRBV2 and TRBJ1-5, with D possibly matching TRBD1 (6 bases). V lost 9 bases and J lost 3, with 12 bases in between. Looked up from germline, CDR1 is SNHLY and CDR2 is FYNNEI. There are 13 residues in the CDR3. CDR3 protein: CASGQLFNQPQHF. CDR3 nucleotides: TGTGCCAGTGGACAGCTCTTCAATCAGCCCCAGCATTTT.

The chain uses TRBV11-2 and TRBJ2-7; D is undetermined. The length of the CDR3 is 14 residues. Germline CDR1 is SGHAT and CDR2 is FQNNGV. V lost 0 bases and J lost 2, with 8 bases in between. The CDR3 DNA follows: TGTGCCAGCAGCTTAGATCCCAGGCCCTACGAGCAGTACTTC. It yields the protein CASSLDPRPYEQYF.

The rearrangement links TRBV11-2 to TRBJ1-1; 9 nucleotides align to TRBD1. The V segment lost 4 bases and the J segment 4 bases; nucleotides outside the gene matches: 10. Germline CDR1 and CDR2: SGHAT and FQNNGV. The CDR3 is 16 amino acids. CDR3: CASSSQSGTGTTEAFF. DNA for the CDR3: TGTGCCAGCAGCTCCCAGAGTGGGACAGGGACCACTGAAGCTTTCTTT.

This clone has a handful of counts. This chain joins TRBV6-5 and TRBJ2-1, with D hard to call. CDR3 length equals 15 residues. Germline V lookup: CDR1 MNHEY, CDR2 SVGAGI. Trimming stripped 4 bases from V and 1 base from J, with 11 bases between. The CDR3 sequence: CASSSSSLSYNEQFF. Written as DNA, the CDR3 is TGTGCCAGCAGTTCTTCATCCCTATCCTACAATGAGCAGTTCTTC.

The CDR3 spells CASSHKGLTSEAFF. The CDR3 bases are TGTGCCAGCAGCCACAAAGGACTCACATCTGAAGCTTTCTTT. The chain carries TRBV7-9 and TRBJ1-1; no clear D. The CDR3 extends over 14 amino acids. V was shortened by 5 bases and J by 6 bases, with 16 bases between the two germline ends. The germline V gene encodes CDR1 SEHNR and CDR2 FQNEAQ (reference sequence).

The rearrangement joins TRBV7-3 to TRBJ2-1; 8 nucleotides align to TRBD2. V trimming: 0 bases; J trimming: 7 bases; junction bases outside the gene matches: 5. In germline, CDR1 is SGHTA, CDR2 FQGTGA. The CDR3 has 15 residues. This CDR3 reads CASSLTPGGPNEQFF. CDR3 bases: TGTGCCAGCAGCTTAACTCCGGGGGGGCCTAATGAGCAGTTCTTC.

V usage is TRBV6-5 and J usage is TRBJ2-1; TRBD1 matches 8 bases. The CDR3 extends over 15 amino acids. CDR1 is MNHEY, CDR2 SVGAGI, per germline. J was trimmed by 3 bases and V by 5 bases; bases with no gene match: 6. CDR3: CASSIGQGLYNEQFF. The CDR3 DNA reads TGTGCCAGCAGTATTGGACAGGGTCTCTACAATGAGCAGTTCTTC.

The chain combines TRBV6-5 with TRBJ1-1, with D perhaps TRBD1 (6 bases). The CDR3 runs to 10 residues. Germline V gene data show CDR1 as MNHEY and CDR2 as SVGAGI. The V and J ends lost 6 bases and 7 bases respectively, with 6 bases between them. CDR3 nucleotides: TGTGCCAGCAGGGACAGTGAAGCTTTCTTT. This codes for CASRDSEAFF.

V gene TRBV19 combines with J gene TRBJ1-1; no clear D. The CDR3 extends over 13 amino acids. Trimming pared 5 bases from V and 1 base from J, leaving 8 bases between. Per the germline V gene, CDR1 is LNHDA and CDR2 is SQIVND (reference sequence). The CDR3 nucleotides are TGTGCCAGTAGTCAACGGGGGAACACTGAAGCTTTCTTT. Translating gives CASSQRGNTEAFF.

V and J are TRBV5-6 and TRBJ1-2; 12 bases match TRBD1. This CDR3 is built from 15 residues. CDR1 SGHDT and CDR2 YYEEEE come from the germline V gene. After removal of 2 bases from V and 7 bases from J, the junction contained 6 bases not matched to a gene. The CDR3 spells CASSLPGTGGRGYTF. CDR3 nucleotide sequence: TGTGCCAGCAGCTTACCGGGGACAGGGGGCCGTGGCTACACCTTC.

V and J are TRBV6-5 and TRBJ1-6, with 7 positions matching TRBD1. Germline V gives CDR1 MNHEY, CDR2 SVGAGI. V shed 4 bases, J shed 10 bases, and the junction held 4 bases outside the gene matches. The CDR3 extends over 13 amino acids. CDR3 in amino acids: CASSLTGRSPLHF. CDR3 DNA sequence: TGTGCCAGCAGTTTGACAGGGCGATCACCCCTCCACTTT.

J is TRBJ1-2 and V is TRBV19; D is ambiguous. The CDR3 sequence is 13 residues long. V was clipped by 11 bases and J by 8 bases, with 21 bases between them. Germline V lookup: CDR1 LNHDA, CDR2 SQIVND (reference sequence). The CDR3 nucleotides read TGTGCCTCCTCTACCAACCTGCCGGGGGGCTACACCTTC. Translating it yields CASSTNLPGGYTF.

The chain carries TRBV6-6 and TRBJ1-1; D not certain. The germline V gene has CDR1 MNHNY and CDR2 SVGAGI (reference sequence). V lost 9 bases to trimming and J lost 0 bases, with 11 bases between them. CDR3 length equals 13 residues. DNA for the CDR3: TGTGCCAGTAGAATAAGATTGAACACTGAAGCTTTCTTT. This sequence encodes CASRIRLNTEAFF.

In this sample, this clone turned up a few times. This chain uses TRBV19 with TRBJ1-1; unclear D gene. Between the trimmed V and J ends, which lost 5 bases and 5 bases, there was a span of 9 bases. This CDR3 is 12 amino acids long. CDR1 and CDR2 (germline): LNHDA, SQIVND (reference sequence). The CDR3 here is CASSLYNTEAFF. The CDR3 DNA follows: TGTGCCAGTAGTCTTTACAATACTGAAGCTTTCTTT.

V usage is TRBV10-3 and J usage is TRBJ2-7; D is unclear. CDR1 is ENHRY, CDR2 SYGVKD, per germline. Trimming shortened V by 8 bases and J by 2 bases, and 19 bases separated the two germline ends. The CDR3 extends over 15 amino acids. The CDR3 DNA reads as TGTGCCATCTCTAGATTAGTGCGAAATACCTACGAGCAGTACTTC. Its translation is CAISRLVRNTYEQYF.

V is TRBV5-1 and J is TRBJ2-5; possibly TRBD1 for D (5 bases). CDR1 and CDR2 (germline): SGHRS, YFSETQ. Trimming stripped 7 bases from V and 1 base from J, with 8 bases between. This CDR3 is 12 amino acids long. The chain's CDR3 is CASSGLQETQYF. The CDR3 DNA follows: TGCGCCAGCTCAGGGCTCCAAGAGACCCAGTACTTC.

The chain couples TRBV24-1 to TRBJ2-3; TRBD2 matches at 10 bases. Germline loops: CDR1 KGHDR, CDR2 SFDVKD. Trimming cost V 3 bases and J 6 bases; bases outside gene matches: 5. The CDR3 is 15 residues long. The CDR3 DNA is TGTGCCACCAGTGATGGAGCGGGGGGGCAGGATACGCAGTATTTT. Amino acid sequence: CATSDGAGGQDTQYF.

This chain joins TRBV29-1 and TRBJ2-1, with a tentative D call TRBD1 (5 bases). Trimming shortened V by 0 bases and J by 2 bases, and 5 bases separated the two germline ends. The CDR3 runs to 13 residues. Germline CDR1 SQVTM, CDR2 ANQGSEA. DNA for the CDR3: TGCAGCGTTGAAGACAGGGCCTACAATGAGCAGTTCTTC. Amino acid sequence: CSVEDRAYNEQFF.

The chain couples TRBV7-2 to TRBJ2-1; TRBD2 matches 10 bases. The CDR3 spans 15 residues. V trimming: 5 bases; J trimming: 9 bases; junction bases outside the gene matches: 10. Per germline, CDR1 SGHTA and CDR2 FQGNSA. The CDR3 sequence is CASSPLSGGAGEQFF. CDR3 bases: TGTGCCAGCAGCCCACTAAGCGGGGGGGCCGGTGAGCAGTTCTTC.

The chain joins TRBV29-1 to TRBJ2-2; no clear D gene. The V gene lost 4 bases and the J gene lost 1 base, with 7 bases spanning the gap. This CDR3 contains 13 residues. Germline V gene sequence: CDR1 SQVTM, CDR2 ANQGSEA. CDR3 residues: CSVVGGNTGELFF. CDR3 coding DNA: TGCAGCGTTGTTGGCGGGAACACCGGGGAGCTGTTTTTT.

The chain uses TRBV7-3 and TRBJ2-7; 10 bases align to TRBD1. The V and J ends lost 5 bases and 4 bases, in that order; junction bases with no gene match: 5. CDR3 length: 14 residues. CDR1 is SGHTA, CDR2 FQGTGA, per germline. In nucleotides, the CDR3 is TGTGCCAGCAGCAAGGACAGGGGGTATTACGAGCAGTACTTC. This gives the protein CASSKDRGYYEQYF.

The genes are TRBV11-2 and TRBJ1-1; D remains ambiguous. The CDR3 consists of 15 residues. The germline gives CDR1 SGHAT, CDR2 FQNNGV. Between the trimmed V and J ends, which lost 5 bases and 3 bases, there was a span of 16 bases. As DNA, the CDR3 is TGTGCCAGCAGCCCTAATACGGGGAGGGACACTGAAGCTTTCTTT. Amino acid sequence: CASSPNTGRDTEAFF.

The J gene is TRBJ2-2, the V gene TRBV19; 8 nucleotides agree with TRBD1. From germline, CDR1 is LNHDA and CDR2 SQIVND (reference sequence). The CDR3 consists of 15 residues. Losses at the gene ends were 7 bases for V and 4 bases for J; bases not matched to a gene: 8. CDR3 DNA: TGTGCCAGTAAAGTAACAGGGGGAGGCACCGGGGAGCTGTTTTTT. It specifies CASKVTGGGTGELFF.

The chain uses TRBV27 and TRBJ2-5; 13 bases map to TRBD2. The CDR3 loop spans 17 amino acids. Germline loops: CDR1 MNHEY, CDR2 SMNVEV (reference sequence). Trimming cost V 4 bases and J 5 bases; bases outside gene matches: 10. The CDR3 loop reads CASSSRTSGGPTETQYF. As DNA, the CDR3 is TGTGCCAGCAGTTCCCGGACTAGCGGGGGTCCCACCGAGACCCAGTACTTC.

The chain is built from TRBV2 and TRBJ1-5; 12 nucleotides agree with TRBD1. CDR1 is SNHLY and CDR2 is FYNNEI in the germline V gene. J lost 3 bases, V lost 6 bases, and 3 bases had no gene match. The CDR3 is made up of 15 amino acids. The CDR3 DNA sequence: TGTGCCAGCAGGGGGACAGGGGGCCCCAATCAGCCCCAGCATTTT. It translates to CASRGTGGPNQPQHF.

This clone was seen just once. The V gene is TRBV18, the J gene TRBJ1-5; possibly TRBD1 for D (5 bases). This CDR3 has 17 residues. The V gene lost 3 bases and the J gene lost 0 bases, with 15 bases spanning the gap. Germline loops: CDR1 KGHSH, CDR2 LQKENI. The CDR3 region is CASSPTPTAHSNQPQHF. CDR3 nucleotides: TGTGCCAGCTCACCTACACCGACAGCCCATAGCAATCAGCCCCAGCATTTT.